These 14 T cell receptor beta chains were all obtained from the same sample, sequenced in a study of shared clonotypes between healthy human individuals. TCRdb's table, derived via immunoSEQ multiplex PCR, lists solely in-frame clones and lacks some. The sample includes about 820,000 clones, over 90% of them seen just once. CD45RO negativity and positive selection for CCR7 defined naive CD8 cells, a population that excluded terminally differentiated effector memory CD45RA+ cells. Specimen: naive CD8+ T cells sorted from blood. The source is a man aged 25 to 40 in good health.

The rearrangement links TRBV7-9 to TRBJ2-3; no clear D gene. Between the trimmed V and J ends, which lost 5 bases and 1 base, there was a span of 13 bases. This CDR3 comprises 15 residues. The germline CDR1 and CDR2 sequences are SEHNR and FQNEAQ (reference sequence). CDR3 nucleotide sequence: TGTGCCAGCAGCCCCTCCGCCCGTGGCACAGATACGCAGTATTTT. Amino acid sequence: CASSPSARGTDTQYF.

The chain has TRBV5-1 and TRBJ2-1; D might be TRBD2 (6 bases). Trimming shortened V by 4 bases and J by 3 bases, and 14 bases separated the two germline ends. Germline CDR1 and CDR2: SGHRS and YFSETQ. This CDR3 comprises 15 residues. The CDR3 DNA follows: TGCGCCAGCAGCCGAACCGGGGGTGACTACAATGAGCAGTTCTTC. Translation gives CASSRTGGDYNEQFF.

The chain couples TRBV19 to TRBJ2-3; no clear D. The CDR3 runs 13 residues. In germline, CDR1 is LNHDA, CDR2 SQIVND (reference sequence). V dropped 8 bases and J dropped 2 bases, with 11 bases sitting between them. CDR3 protein: CASALLHTDTQYF. The CDR3, as DNA: TGTGCCAGTGCGCTCCTCCACACAGATACGCAGTATTTT.

The CDR3 nucleotides are TGTGCCAGCACCAAGACCACTAGCGGGACGGGAGATACGCAGTATTTT. Protein: CASTKTTSGTGDTQYF. The chain couples TRBV7-3 to TRBJ2-3; 10 bases fit TRBD2. CDR3 length: 16 residues. CDR1 and CDR2 from the germline V gene are SGHTA and FQGTGA. V lost 7 bases, J lost 5 bases, and 12 bases stayed unmatched.

Worth noting for this clone: Other DNA sequences in this sample translate to the same CDR3. J is TRBJ2-7 and V is TRBV9; 10 bases align to TRBD2. The CDR3 has 15 residues. The J segment lost 2 bases and the V segment lost 2 bases, leaving 4 bases of the junction unmatched. Germline values: CDR1 SGDLS, CDR2 YYNGEE. The CDR3 reads CASSVGTSGTYEQYF. The CDR3 DNA follows: TGTGCCAGCAGCGTTGGCACTAGCGGGACCTACGAGCAGTACTTC.

This clone was observed a few times. This is likely an artifact of a read error, given a far larger clone one base away. The sample holds other DNA sequences that translate to the same CDR3. V and J are TRBV7-9 and TRBJ1-1, with D hard to call. CDR3 length equals 12 residues. Between the trimmed V and J ends, which lost 1 base and 4 bases, there was a span of 4 bases. Per germline, CDR1 SEHNR and CDR2 FQNEAQ (reference sequence). CDR3 sequence: CASSLGVTEAFF. The CDR3 nucleotides read TGTGCCAGCAGCTTAGGAGTCACTGAAGCTTTCTTT.

In regard to this clone: The same CDR3 arises from other DNA sequences in this sample as well. The chain links TRBV7-9 to TRBJ2-7; D is unresolved. Germline assignment: CDR1 SEHNR and CDR2 FQNEAQ (reference sequence). V was trimmed by 5 bases and J by 4 bases, leaving 9 bases between them. CDR3 length: 12 residues. CDR3 loop: CASSPSPYEQYF. Written as DNA, the CDR3 is TGTGCCAGCAGCCCAAGCCCATACGAGCAGTACTTC.

The chain combines TRBV12-5 with TRBJ2-7; D is ambiguous. CDR3 length: 11 amino acids. Germline CDR1 reads LGHNT; CDR2 reads FRNRAP. V was cut by 5 bases and J by 5 bases, with 7 bases left in between. The CDR3 is CASGLLHEQYF. In DNA, the CDR3 is TGTGCTAGTGGTCTCCTGCACGAGCAGTACTTC.

V and J are TRBV14 and TRBJ1-1, with D possibly TRBD1 on 6 matching bases. The CDR3 sequence is 16 residues long. The germline CDR1 and CDR2 sequences are SGHDN and FVKESK. V lost 4 bases and J lost 0, with 15 bases in between. DNA for the CDR3: TGTGCCAGCAGCCCCGGGACACGAAAAATGAACACTGAAGCTTTCTTT. Amino acids: CASSPGTRKMNTEAFF.

V gene TRBV5-1 combines with J gene TRBJ2-7; D unclear. In germline, CDR1 is SGHRS, CDR2 YFSETQ. Trimming left V 2 bases short and J 7 bases short, with 19 bases between. The CDR3 runs 15 residues. The CDR3 DNA reads as TGCGCCAGCAGCTTTTTAGAACACGGTGTAGGGGAGCAGTACTTC. Translated, it gives CASSFLEHGVGEQYF. Full variable domain (remainder filled in from reference TRBV5-1 and TRBJ2-7): KAGVTQTPRYLIKTRGQQVTLSCSPISGHRSVSWYQQTPGQGLQFLFEYFSETQRNKGNFPGRFSGRQFSNSRSEMNVSTLELGDSALYLCASSFLEHGVGEQYFGPGTRLTVT.

About this clone itself: The same CDR3 arises from other DNA sequences in this sample as well. The chain joins TRBV7-9 to TRBJ1-5; a weak D match, TRBD1 (6 bases). The V end lost 3 bases, the J end lost 4 bases, and 10 bases lay between the germline ends. CDR3 length: 14 amino acids. Germline CDR1 reads SEHNR; CDR2 reads FQNEAQ (reference sequence). Here the CDR3 reads CASSLGGPNQPQHF. The CDR3 nucleotides are TGTGCCAGCAGCTTGGGGGGGCCGAATCAGCCCCAGCATTTT.

The chain combines TRBV27 with TRBJ1-4; maybe TRBD1 (5 bases). Germline lookup yields CDR1 MNHEY and CDR2 SMNVEV (reference sequence). This CDR3 spans 15 amino acids. V lost 1 base and J 5 bases, leaving 11 bases between the germline ends. The CDR3 DNA reads as TGTGCCAGCAGTTTATTAGGGACGGGGAATGAAAAACTGTTTTTT. Translated, it gives CASSLLGTGNEKLFF.

V and J are TRBV27 and TRBJ1-2, with D possibly matching TRBD1 (6 bases). Looked up from germline, CDR1 is MNHEY and CDR2 is SMNVEV (reference sequence). The CDR3 spans 14 residues. Deletions cut 5 bases from V and 4 bases from J, with 14 bases between. CDR3 amino acids: CASSTRGRGYGYTF. The CDR3 region has the DNA TGTGCCAGCAGTACCAGGGGACGGGGCTATGGCTACACCTTC.

The chain is built from TRBV27 and TRBJ1-4, with D maybe TRBD1 (6 bases). CDR3 size: 15 residues. V was trimmed by 5 bases and J by 0 bases, leaving 10 bases between them. CDR1 MNHEY and CDR2 SMNVEV come from the germline V gene (reference sequence). CDR3 loop: CASSPRDTTNEKLFF. The CDR3 bases are TGTGCCAGCAGTCCCCGGGACACAACTAATGAAAAACTGTTTTTT.